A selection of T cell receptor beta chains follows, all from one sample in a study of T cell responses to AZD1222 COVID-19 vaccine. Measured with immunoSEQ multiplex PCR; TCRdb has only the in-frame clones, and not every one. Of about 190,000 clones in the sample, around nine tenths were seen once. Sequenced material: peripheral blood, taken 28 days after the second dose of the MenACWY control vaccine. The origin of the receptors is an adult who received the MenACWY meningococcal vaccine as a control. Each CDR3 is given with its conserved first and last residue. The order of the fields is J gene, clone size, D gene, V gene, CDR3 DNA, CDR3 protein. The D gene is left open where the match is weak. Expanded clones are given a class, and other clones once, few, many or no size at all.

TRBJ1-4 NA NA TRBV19 TGTGCCAGTAGTACCTGGACAGTTGAAAAACTGTTTTTT CASSTWTVEKLFF
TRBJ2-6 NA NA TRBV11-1 TGTGCCAGCAGTCTACAAGTCTCTGGGGCCAACGTCCTGACTTTC CASSLQVSGANVLTF
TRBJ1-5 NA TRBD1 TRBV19 TGTGCCAGTAGTATGGGGACAGGGTCTCAGCCCCAGCATTTT CASSMGTGSQPQHF
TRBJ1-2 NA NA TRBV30 TGTGCCTGGAGTTCAGTGAGGGGTCGGAACTATGGCTACACCTTC CAWSSVRGRNYGYTF
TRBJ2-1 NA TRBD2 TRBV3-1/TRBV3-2 TGTGCCAGCAGCCTAAATAGCGGGAGTATCGACAATGAGCAGTTCTTC CASSLNSGSIDNEQFF
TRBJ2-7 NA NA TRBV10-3 TGTGCCATCAGTGTCGCGACACAGTTCTACGAGCAGTACTTC CAISVATQFYEQYF
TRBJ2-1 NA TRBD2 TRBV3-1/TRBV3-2 TGTGCCAGCAGCCGCACTAGCGGACGCTACAATGAGCAGTTCTTC CASSRTSGRYNEQFF
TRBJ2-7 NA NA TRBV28 TGTGCCAGCGGGATATCTAAAACGCCCTACGAGCAGTACTTC CASGISKTPYEQYF
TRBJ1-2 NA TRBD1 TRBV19 TGTGCCAGTAGTGGGGTTAGGACAGGGGCTGGCTACACCTTC CASSGVRTGAGYTF
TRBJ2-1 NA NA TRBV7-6 TGTGCCAGCAGCTCCTTAGCTCGGGGGAGCGGTGAGCAGTTCTTC CASSSLARGSGEQFF
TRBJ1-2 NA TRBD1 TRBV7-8 TGTGCCAGCAGCCTGACACACCTTACAGGGGGTGGCTACACCTTC CASSLTHLTGGGYTF
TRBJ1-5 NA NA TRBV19 TGTGCCAGTAGTATGGCCAGGGCCGGCAATCAGCCCCAGCATTTT CASSMARAGNQPQHF
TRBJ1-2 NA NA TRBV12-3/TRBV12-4 TGTGCCAGCAGTTTTCAGGGCTTAGGCTACACCTTC CASSFQGLGYTF
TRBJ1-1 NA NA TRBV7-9 TGTGCCAGCAGCTCTGAAGGTTTGAACACTGAAGCTTTCTTT CASSSEGLNTEAFF
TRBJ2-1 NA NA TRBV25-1 TGTGCCAGCAGTGAATACAGGGTGGGTAATGAGCAGTTCTTC CASSEYRVGNEQFF
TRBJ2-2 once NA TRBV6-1 TGTGCCAGCAGTGAGTTTTCGGCCGCGAACACCGGGGAGCTGTTTTTT CASSEFSAANTGELFF
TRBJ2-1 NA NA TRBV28 TGTGCCAGCAGTTTGCCGGGACAAGGCTCCTACAATGAGCAGTTCTTC CASSLPGQGSYNEQFF
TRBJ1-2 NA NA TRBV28 TGTGCCAGCGGGGATGGCTATGGCTACACCTTC CASGDGYGYTF
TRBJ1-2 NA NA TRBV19 TGTGCCAGTAGTATAACAGGGAAGGATGGCTACACCTTC CASSITGKDGYTF
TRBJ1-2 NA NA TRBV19 TGTGCCAGCACAACCACGCGGGGGAGCCCATACTATGGCTACACCTTC CASTTTRGSPYYGYTF
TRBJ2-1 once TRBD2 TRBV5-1 TGCGCCAGCAGCCAGAACCCTAGCGGTAGTGAGCAGTTCTTC CASSQNPSGSEQFF
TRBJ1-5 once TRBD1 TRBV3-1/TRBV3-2 TGTGCCAGCAGCCAAGGGACAGGAGAGAGTTATCAGCCCCAGCATTTT CASSQGTGESYQPQHF
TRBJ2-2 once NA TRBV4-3 TGCGCCAGCAGCCAAGGGACTGTGAACACCGGGGAGCTGTTTTTT CASSQGTVNTGELFF
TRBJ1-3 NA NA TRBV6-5 TGTGCCAGCAGGACACAGGTACTCTCTGGAAACACCATATATTTT CASRTQVLSGNTIYF
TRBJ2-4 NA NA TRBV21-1 TGTGCCAGCAGCCTAAAGGACAGGGGGCGCCTCTACGCCAAAAACATTCAGTACTTC CASSLKDRGRLYAKNIQYF